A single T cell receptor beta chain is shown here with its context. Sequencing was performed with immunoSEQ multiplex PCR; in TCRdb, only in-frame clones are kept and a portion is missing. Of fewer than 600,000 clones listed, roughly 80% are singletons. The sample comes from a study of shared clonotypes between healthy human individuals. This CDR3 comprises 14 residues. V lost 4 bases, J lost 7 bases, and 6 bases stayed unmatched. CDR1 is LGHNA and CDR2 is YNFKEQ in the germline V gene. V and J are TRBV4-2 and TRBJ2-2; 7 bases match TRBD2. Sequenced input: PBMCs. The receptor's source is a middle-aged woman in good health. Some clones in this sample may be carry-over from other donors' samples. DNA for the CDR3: TGTGCCAGCAGCCCCCCGACTAGCTACGGGGAGCTGTTTTTT. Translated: CASSPPTSYGELFF.